These 15 T cell receptor beta chains came from one sample sequenced in a study of T-cell reconstitution after alpha-beta-depleted transplantation in children. The TCRbeta library incorporated unique molecular identifiers. TCRdb called the PCR reads again in MiXCR, with one record for every CDR3 protein. In the table there are about 610,000 distinct CDR3 sequences, about 10% of which are singletons. The sequenced sample was PBMCs from the stem cell graft donor, obtained from the stem cell graft. The receptors were gathered from a human donor who donated a stem cell graft to a child with acute myeloid leukemia.

The V and J genes are TRBV29-1 and TRBJ2-3; D is unclear. The CDR3 contains 13 residues. Germline lookup yields CDR1 SQVTM and CDR2 ANQGSEA. The germline V and J ends were trimmed by 6 bases and 2 bases, with 12 bases remaining between them. The CDR3 sequence: CSVQNSHTDTQYF. CDR3 nucleotides: TGCAGCGTCCAGAACTCGCACACAGATACGCAGTATTTT.

V usage is TRBV20-1 and J usage is TRBJ2-5; a possible D gene is TRBD1 (5 bases). Trimming removed 1 base at V and 7 bases at J, with 16 bases between. The V gene's germline CDR1 is DFQATT and CDR2 SNEGSKA (reference sequence). The CDR3 is 14 amino acids. CDR3 bases: TGCAGTGCTAGAGTCCCTTACGGCCAGGGGACCCAGTACTTC. Translated, it gives CSARVPYGQGTQYF.

This clonotype was recorded many times. The CDR3: CASSLGQPYNEQFF. In DNA, the CDR3 is TGCGCCAGCAGCCTCGGACAGCCCTACAATGAGCAGTTCTTC. This rearrangement joins TRBV5-1 to TRBJ2-1; D possibly corresponds to TRBD1 (6 bases). Germline CDR1 reads SGHRS; CDR2 reads YFSETQ. V was trimmed by 4 bases and J by 2 bases, leaving 10 bases between them. The CDR3 totals 14 residues.

The chain links TRBV11-1 to TRBJ1-5; no firm D call. The CDR3 loop spans 15 amino acids. Germline loops: CDR1 SGHAT, CDR2 FQDESV (reference sequence). Between the trimmed V and J ends, which lost 5 bases and 1 base, there was a span of 12 bases. The CDR3 loop reads CASSHGRGSNQPQHF. CDR3 bases: TGTGCCAGCAGCCATGGAAGAGGGAGCAATCAGCCCCAGCATTTT. Variable domain in full (rest from reference TRBV11-1 and TRBJ1-5): EAEVAQSPRYKITEKSQAVAFWCDPISGHATLYWYRQILGQGPELLVQFQDESVVDDSQLPKDRFSAERLKGVDSTLKIQPAELGDSAMYLCASSHGRGSNQPQHFGDGTRLSIL.

This clonotype was seen only a few times. V usage is TRBV4-2 and J usage is TRBJ2-7; D is tentatively TRBD1 or TRBD2 (7 bases each). Trimming took 3 bases from V and 0 from J, leaving 15 bases between them. Germline CDR1 and CDR2: LGHNA and YNFKEQ. This CDR3 is built from 16 residues. The CDR3 nucleotides are TGTGCCAGCAGCCAGCCCGCAGGGGGGGACTCCTACGAGCAGTACTTC. Its protein product is CASSQPAGGDSYEQYF.

The chain carries TRBV12-3 or TRBV12-4 and TRBJ2-1; 10 positions agree with TRBD2. Losses at the gene ends were 7 bases for V and 6 bases for J; bases not matched to a gene: 6. This CDR3 has 14 amino acids. Written as DNA, the CDR3 is TGTGCCAGCAAGACACTAGCGGGGCTCAATGAGCAGTTCTTC. Encoded protein: CASKTLAGLNEQFF.

The rearrangement links TRBV3-1 to TRBJ2-7, with TRBD1 matching 8 bases. Germline values: CDR1 LGHDT, CDR2 YNNKEL (reference sequence). The CDR3 totals 17 residues. The V segment lost 0 bases and the J segment 2 bases; nucleotides outside the gene matches: 9. The CDR3 here is CASSQDARTGSPYEQYF. CDR3 in DNA: TGTGCCAGCAGCCAAGATGCCCGGACAGGGTCCCCCTACGAGCAGTACTTC.

This clonotype showed up just a few times. The chain employs TRBV29-1 and TRBJ2-5, with 9 bases that match TRBD1. Germline lookup yields CDR1 SQVTM and CDR2 ANQGSEA. The J segment lost 3 bases and the V segment lost 2 bases, leaving 7 bases of the junction unmatched. The CDR3 sequence is 15 residues long. The chain's CDR3 is CSVERQGEEEETQYF. The CDR3 nucleotides are TGCAGCGTTGAAAGACAGGGGGAGGAAGAAGAGACCCAGTACTTC.

This clonotype has only a few counts. V usage is TRBV7-9 and J usage is TRBJ2-5, with 12 positions matching TRBD2. The CDR3 contains 15 residues. Germline CDR1 SEHNR, CDR2 FQNEAQ (reference sequence). V gave up 6 bases and J gave up 5 bases; unmatched junction bases: 7. The CDR3 loop is CASSYTSGRRETQYF. DNA for the CDR3: TGTGCCAGCAGTTATACTAGCGGGAGGCGTGAGACCCAGTACTTC.

This clonotype turned up a few times. This chain links TRBV7-9 with TRBJ1-2; D possibly corresponds to TRBD1 (5 bases). This CDR3 spans 15 amino acids. V gave up 5 bases and J gave up 2 bases, with 15 bases separating them. Looked up from germline, CDR1 is SEHNR and CDR2 is FQNEAQ (reference sequence). CDR3 amino acids: CASSPIGTTNYGYTF. CDR3 DNA: TGTGCCAGCAGCCCTATAGGGACGACAAACTATGGCTACACCTTC.

The chain employs TRBV29-1 and TRBJ1-5; tentatively, D is TRBD1 (6 bases). The V gene lost 7 bases and the J gene lost 2 bases, with 24 bases spanning the gap. Germline CDR1 SQVTM, CDR2 ANQGSEA. The CDR3 is 17 amino acids. The CDR3 DNA is TGCAGCGCCCTTACCCCATCGGGGGCGAAGGGCAATCAGCCCCAGCATTTT. As protein: CSALTPSGAKGNQPQHF.

This clonotype was detected many times. The chain is built from TRBV7-8 and TRBJ2-7; the D gene is possibly TRBD1 (5 bases). The length of the CDR3 is 15 residues. V was clipped by 5 bases and J by 2 bases, with 16 bases between them. CDR1 and CDR2 (germline): SGHVS, FQNEAQ. CDR3 bases: TGTGCCAGCAGCCCCGGAGACAGAATGGCCTACGAGCAGTACTTC. Translating it yields CASSPGDRMAYEQYF.

Many counts were recorded for this clonotype. V gene TRBV12-3 or TRBV12-4 combines with J gene TRBJ1-3, with D perhaps TRBD1 (5 bases). The CDR3 has 13 amino acids. Trimming pared 5 bases from V and 4 bases from J, leaving 9 bases between. CDR3 protein: CASSARQGNTIYF. CDR3 in DNA: TGTGCCAGCAGTGCCCGACAGGGAAACACCATATATTTT.

This clonotype was counted between two and nine times. V usage is TRBV7-3 and J usage is TRBJ2-1; D assignment may be TRBD1 or TRBD2 (5 bases each). Germline V CDR1 and CDR2: SGHTA, FQGTGA. CDR3 length: 15 amino acids. V dropped 5 bases and J dropped 5 bases, with 16 bases sitting between them. CDR3 region: CASSPRGPQHNEQFF. The CDR3 nucleotides are TGTGCCAGCAGCCCTAGGGGACCCCAGCACAATGAGCAGTTCTTC. Looking up the rest from reference TRBV7-3 and TRBJ2-1 gives the full variable domain: GAGVSQTPSNKVTEKGKYVELRCDPISGHTALYWYRQSLGQGPEFLIYFQGTGAADDSGLPNDRFFAVRPEGSVSTLKIQRTERGDSAVYLCASSPRGPQHNEQFFGPGTRLTVL.

This clonotype was recorded at least ten times. The CDR3, as DNA: TGCAGCGCGGGGACAGGGGGCTACAATGAGCAGTTCTTC. Its protein is CSAGTGGYNEQFF. The chain uses TRBV29-1 and TRBJ2-1; 11 positions match TRBD1. The CDR3 runs 13 residues. Germline CDR1 SQVTM, CDR2 ANQGSEA. Unmatched junction bases numbered 2, after V lost 7 bases and J lost 3 bases.